Described below is a single TCR beta chain sequence and its context. This clonotype was seen a handful of times. Its binding antigen is unknown. No much larger clone is present one base from it, and per-base qualities are unavailable. The protocol used for the library was RT-PCR. TCRdb shows the sequencer as Illumina HiSeq 2500. TCRdb took the public reads, trimmed them with fastp at Q25, ran MiXCR for clone calling and kept in-frame beta chains. Each CDR3 protein gets just one entry, which takes the most common genes and DNA from the rows behind it. The sample table shows some 850,000 distinct CDR3 sequences, and less than 20% are seen once. The ten largest clones take up approximately 10% of the sample. The data were obtained in a study of response to subunit inactivated influenza vaccine (dated by TCRdb to 2016 to 2019). Study-level background: Deep quantitative profiling of the T cell receptor repertoire was used in the study to follow responses to a trivalent subunit inactivated influenza vaccine. The study at large found these results: The authors proposed that each seasonal influenza vaccination may bring in only a limited number of new T cells.

Reading from cysteine to phenylalanine, the CDR3 counts 14 amino acids. Only CDR3 DNA is held: 42 bases, read in frame from base 1. The CDR1 and CDR2 encoded by the germline V gene are SGDLS and YYNGEE. The trim is 9 bases for V and 2 bases for J, with a gap of 16 bases between the germline ends. In this chain, TRBV9 is recombined with TRBJ2-3; the D gene identity is not certain. This sequence was found in a man aged 50 to 59 who received an inactivated influenza vaccine. Donor details come from another sample of the same person, matched by shared clones. The material sequenced was PBMCs from blood, taken more than 4 days after vaccination. For the CDR3, the sequence is CATSLGTFTDTQYF. The DNA reads TGTGCCACCTCCCTCGGAACTTTCACAGATACGCAGTATTTT.